This T cell receptor beta chain was observed in a study of blood T cells in healthy people across ages. Study overall: About one barcoded beta molecule per two T cells came from capture by template switching.

Germline V CDR1 and CDR2: MRHNA, SNTAGT. The CDR3 covers 13 residues. Note on this clonotype: The junction shows a germline mismatch at one end, possibly a read error.

For the second PCR, which ran for roughly 7 to 11 cycles, a sample-barcoded 5' primer and a J-beta primer mix were used. TCRdb reanalysed the 5' RACE reads using MiXCR and keeps one entry per CDR3 protein. Seen here are about 500,000 distinct CDR3 sequences, about 25% observed once, and the top ten hold roughly 9.4%. The data were also submitted as part of a second study, on T cells of mothers and their children. That report notes: Input to cDNA synthesis comprised all extracted RNA, at a ratio of roughly 1.5 ug per 15 ul.

The clonotype comes from a boy aged 5-17 years in good health. The chain is built from TRBV6-4 and TRBJ2-1; tentative D call: TRBD1 (6 bases). Sequenced input: blood. CDR3 sequence reads: CASSDGGSETRYF. As DNA, the CDR3 is TGTGCCAGCAGTGACGGGGGCTCAGAGACCCGGTACTTC.